Sequencing of this TCR beta chain was carried out in a study of shared clonotypes between healthy human individuals. V lost 0 bases and J lost 0, with 14 bases in between. From germline, CDR1 is LGHNA and CDR2 YSLEER. This CDR3 comprises 18 residues. The data were produced by immunoSEQ multiplex PCR, yet TCRdb's version contains in-frame clones alone and is incomplete. The data show some 2,100,000 clones, with 95% seen just once and 0.13% held by the top ten. Sample: naive CD4+ T cells sorted from blood. Subset: CD45RA+ positively selected. The sequence was collected from a man aged 18 to 29 in good health. The chain joins TRBV4-3 to TRBJ1-4, with unresolved D. CDR3 DNA: TGCGCCAGCAGCCAAGATCTTATGCAGTTTGCAACTAATGAAAAACTGTTTTTT. Its protein is CASSQDLMQFATNEKLFF.